Listed below are T cell receptor beta chains from one sample, sequenced in a study of blood T cells in healthy people across ages. In TCRdb, the 5' RACE reads were re-called with MiXCR into one record per CDR3 protein. The sample records some 1.4 million distinct CDR3 sequences, around two fifths being singletons. The sample taken for sequencing was blood. These receptors all stem from a woman between 18 and 29 years old in good health. The CDR3 runs from the conserved cysteine through the conserved F or W. The D gene is left open where the match is weak. Rows give clone size only sometimes, using once, few, many, or a class for an expanded clone.

d_call j_call v_call clone_size cdr3_aa cdr3_nt
- TRBJ2-1 TRBV20-1 - CSARAEQGRPDEQFF TGCAGTGCTAGAGCAGAGCAGGGACGGCCGGATGAGCAGTTCTTC
TRBD2 TRBJ2-3 TRBV5-6 once CASRTGLAEHYTDTQYF TGTGCCAGCAGGACGGGACTAGCGGAACACTACACAGATACGCAGTATTTT
TRBD2 TRBJ2-2 TRBV10-3 - CAISELSEREIRTGELFF TGTGCCATCAGTGAATTGAGTGAGCGGGAGATCCGCACCGGGGAGCTGTTTTTT
TRBD1 TRBJ2-7 TRBV5-8 - CASSQIDRGLKYF TGTGCCAGCAGCCAAATCGACAGGGGGCTGAAGTACTTC
TRBD2 TRBJ2-5 TRBV5-1 - CASSLADRTSGRPQETQYF TGCGCCAGCAGCTTGGCCGACCGGACTAGCGGGAGGCCCCAAGAGACCCAGTACTTC
- TRBJ1-1 TRBV20-1 - CSAWTLRGTEAFF TGCAGTGCTTGGACCCTACGGGGCACTGAAGCTTTCTTT
- TRBJ2-5 TRBV12-3/TRBV12-4 - CASSPLGVGGQETQYF TGTGCCAGCAGTCCCCTCGGAGTCGGGGGCCAAGAGACCCAGTACTTC
TRBD1 TRBJ2-2 TRBV20-1 - CSAPGQGNTGELFF TGCAGTGCCCCCGGACAGGGGAACACCGGGGAGCTGTTTTTT
- TRBJ2-7 TRBV20-1 - CSATRQAPDNEQYF TGCAGTGCTACACGACAGGCCCCCGACAATGAGCAGTACTTC
- TRBJ1-1 TRBV6-2/TRBV6-3 - CASQAVDGGMNTEAFF TGTGCCAGCCAGGCCGTGGACGGAGGGATGAACACTGAAGCTTTCTTT
- TRBJ2-2 TRBV12-3/TRBV12-4 once CASSKTGLANTGELFF TGTGCCAGCAGCAAGACAGGTTTAGCGAACACCGGGGAGCTGTTTTTT
- TRBJ2-1 TRBV4-1 few CASSQDPDYPSNNEQFF TGCGCCAGCAGCCAAGATCCGGACTACCCATCCAACAATGAGCAGTTCTTC
TRBD2 TRBJ2-5 TRBV11-2 few CASSSGLAGTQQETQYF TGTGCCAGCAGCTCTGGACTAGCGGGGACCCAGCAAGAGACCCAGTACTTC
- TRBJ2-3 TRBV5-1 few CASSLDRASDTQYF TGCGCCAGCAGCTTGGACAGGGCTTCAGATACGCAGTATTTT
- TRBJ1-1 TRBV2 few CASSEVRLNTEAFF TGTGCCAGCAGTGAAGTGCGCCTCAACACTGAAGCTTTCTTT